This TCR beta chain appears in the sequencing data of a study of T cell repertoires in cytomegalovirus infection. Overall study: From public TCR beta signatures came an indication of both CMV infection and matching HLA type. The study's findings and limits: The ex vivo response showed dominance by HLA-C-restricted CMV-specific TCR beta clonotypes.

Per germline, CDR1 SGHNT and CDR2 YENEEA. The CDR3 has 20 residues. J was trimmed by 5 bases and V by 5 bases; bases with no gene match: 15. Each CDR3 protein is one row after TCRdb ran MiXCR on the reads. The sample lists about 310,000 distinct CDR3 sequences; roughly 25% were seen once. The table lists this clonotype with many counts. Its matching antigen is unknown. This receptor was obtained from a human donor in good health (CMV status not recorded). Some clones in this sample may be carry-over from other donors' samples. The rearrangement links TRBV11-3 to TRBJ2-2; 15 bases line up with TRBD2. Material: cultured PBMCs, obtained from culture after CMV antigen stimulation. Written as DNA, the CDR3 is TGTGCCAGCAGCACTGGGACTAGCGGGAGGCTCTCATGGTTGACCGGGGAGCTGTTTTTT. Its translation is CASSTGTSGRLSWLTGELFF. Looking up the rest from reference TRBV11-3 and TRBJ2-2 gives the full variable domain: EAGVVQSPRYKIIEKKQPVAFWCNPISGHNTLYWYLQNLGQGPELLIRYENEEAVDDSQLPKDRFSAERLKGVDSTLKIQPAELGDSAVYLCASSTGTSGRLSWLTGELFFGEGSRLTVL.